Shown below are 22 T cell receptor beta chains from a single sample sequenced in a study of blood T cell repertoires in COVID-19. The data were produced by immunoSEQ multiplex PCR, yet TCRdb's version contains in-frame clones alone and is incomplete. The repertoire holds approximately 170,000 clones, with about 83% as singletons. Material: peripheral blood. The receptors were gathered from an older woman who had recovered from COVID-19.

This chain links TRBV5-4 with TRBJ2-3, with D unclear. V lost 4 bases and J lost 5, with 8 bases in between. The CDR3 is 12 residues long. The V gene's germline CDR1 is SGHNT and CDR2 YYREEE (reference sequence). CDR3 residues: CASSGSGDTQYF. CDR3 nucleotide sequence: TGTGCCAGCAGCGGATCGGGAGATACGCAGTATTTT.

J is TRBJ2-1 and V is TRBV5-4; D might be TRBD2 (5 bases). V lost 3 bases and J 2 bases, leaving 9 bases between the germline ends. Germline CDR1 and CDR2: SGHNT and YYREEE (reference sequence). The CDR3 length is 14 residues. The chain's CDR3 is CASSSGLTYNEQFF. For the CDR3, the DNA is TGTGCCAGCAGCTCCGGACTTACCTACAATGAGCAGTTCTTC.

This rearrangement joins TRBV30 to TRBJ1-4; weak D call: TRBD1 (5 bases). Trimming removed 2 bases from V and 8 bases from J, with 9 bases in between. Germline V gene data show CDR1 as GTSNPN and CDR2 as SVGIG (reference sequence). The CDR3 totals 12 residues. CDR3 in DNA: TGTGCCTGGAGTACCCGGGGGGAAAAACTGTTTTTT. This translates into CAWSTRGEKLFF.

The chain is built from TRBV18 and TRBJ2-7, with D perhaps TRBD1 (7 bases). In germline, CDR1 is KGHSH, CDR2 LQKENI. V lost 2 bases to trimming and J lost 5 bases, with 10 bases between them. This CDR3 has 13 amino acids. CDR3 sequence (DNA): TGTGCCAGCTCACCAGGCAGGGGGGACGAGCAGTACTTC. This sequence encodes CASSPGRGDEQYF.

This chain joins TRBV5-1 and TRBJ2-2; tentative D call: TRBD2 (6 bases). The CDR3 contains 18 residues. V dropped 1 base and J dropped 4 bases, with 20 bases sitting between them. Per germline, CDR1 SGHRS and CDR2 YFSETQ. CDR3: CASSLRAGSPGGTGELFF. The CDR3 nucleotides read TGCGCCAGCAGCTTGCGGGCGGGGAGCCCTGGGGGCACCGGGGAGCTGTTTTTT.

The rearrangement uses TRBV6-5 and TRBJ1-6, with unresolved D. CDR3 length: 12 residues. V was cut by 6 bases and J by 9 bases, with 9 bases left in between. Germline V CDR1 and CDR2: MNHEY, SVGAGI. Here the CDR3 reads CASSSFSSPLHF. CDR3 sequence (DNA): TGTGCCAGCAGCTCTTTCAGTTCACCCCTCCACTTT.

The V call is TRBV4-1, the J call TRBJ1-5; perhaps TRBD1 as D (6 bases). From germline, CDR1 is MGHRA and CDR2 YSYEKL. Trimming left V 1 base short and J 3 bases short, with 13 bases between. This CDR3 contains 16 residues. The CDR3, as DNA: TGCGCCAGCAGCCAAGCAGGGGCAGCTTACAATCAGCCCCAGCATTTT. It specifies CASSQAGAAYNQPQHF.

The rearrangement uses TRBV6-2 or TRBV6-3 and TRBJ1-1, with 8 bases aligning to TRBD1. The trim removed 4 bases at V and 1 base at J, leaving 8 bases unmatched. CDR3 size: 16 residues. Germline V CDR1 and CDR2: MNHEY, SVGEGT. This chain's CDR3 is CASSSQGVGSNTEAFF. Written as DNA, the CDR3 is TGTGCCAGCAGTTCACAGGGGGTGGGGTCGAACACTGAAGCTTTCTTT.

This chain links TRBV2 with TRBJ2-7; TRBD1 aligns across 8 bases. This CDR3 has 14 amino acids. The V gene's germline CDR1 is SNHLY and CDR2 FYNNEI. The V segment lost 4 bases and the J segment 2 bases; nucleotides outside the gene matches: 4. The CDR3 DNA is TGTGCCAGCAGTGGCCGACAGGGGCCCTACGAGCAGTACTTC. Its translation is CASSGRQGPYEQYF.

The rearrangement uses TRBV7-3 and TRBJ2-1, with 7 bases fitting TRBD2. Germline CDR1 SGHTA, CDR2 FQGTGA. This CDR3 is built from 13 residues. Trimming at V came to 2 bases and at J to 8 bases, leaving 3 bases not matched to a gene. The DNA for the CDR3 is TGTGCCAGCAGCTTAGCGGGGGTGGATGAGCAGTTCTTC. Protein product: CASSLAGVDEQFF.

The chain couples TRBV7-2 to TRBJ1-5; D unclear. V was shortened by 6 bases and J by 4 bases, with 10 bases between the two germline ends. This CDR3 contains 13 residues. Per germline, CDR1 SGHTA and CDR2 FQGNSA. CDR3 nucleotide sequence: TGTGCCAGCAGTCCCCAGTTAAATCAGCCCCAGCATTTT. It is translated as CASSPQLNQPQHF.

This sequence joins TRBV7-3 and TRBJ2-3; TRBD2 matches 9 bases. Germline CDR1 and CDR2: SGHTA and FQGTGA. J lost 0 bases, V lost 5 bases, and 3 bases had no gene match. The CDR3 contains 15 residues. CDR3 in amino acids: CASSPGLASTDTQYF. CDR3 DNA: TGTGCCAGCAGCCCGGGACTAGCTAGCACAGATACGCAGTATTTT.

This clone was detected only once. The chain joins TRBV20-1 to TRBJ2-5, with unresolved D. This CDR3 comprises 14 residues. The germline gives CDR1 DFQATT, CDR2 SNEGSKA (reference sequence). Trimming left V 3 bases short and J 1 base short, with 12 bases between. The CDR3 DNA follows: TGCAGTGCTAGTGAGCCCCTGCGCCAAGAGACCCAGTACTTC. Translation gives CSASEPLRQETQYF.

This chain uses TRBV20-1 with TRBJ2-3, with 12 bases aligning to TRBD2. The length of the CDR3 is 14 residues. V lost 3 bases to trimming and J lost 6 bases; unmatched junction nucleotides: 4. Germline assignment: CDR1 DFQATT and CDR2 SNEGSKA (reference sequence). The CDR3 here is CSASPGLAGDTQYF. The CDR3, as DNA: TGCAGTGCTAGTCCGGGACTAGCGGGCGATACGCAGTATTTT.

This clone was detected only a few times. The V and J genes are TRBV7-9 and TRBJ2-5; D possibly corresponds to TRBD2 (5 bases). Trimming removed 5 bases from V and 5 bases from J, with 9 bases in between. Germline lookup yields CDR1 SEHNR and CDR2 FQNEAQ (reference sequence). CDR3 length equals 12 residues. CDR3 region: CASSPPGETQYF. CDR3 coding DNA: TGTGCCAGCAGCCCCCCGGGGGAGACCCAGTACTTC.

This clone was observed a few times. The chain has TRBV9 and TRBJ2-2, with D possibly TRBD2 on 5 matching bases. Trimming took 2 bases from V and 1 from J, leaving 9 bases between them. Germline CDR1 and CDR2: SGDLS and YYNGEE. The CDR3 is 15 residues long. The DNA for the CDR3 is TGTGCCAGCAGCGTGGGTGGGAGGAACACCGGGGAGCTGTTTTTT. It codes for CASSVGGRNTGELFF.

The chain recombines TRBV5-1 with TRBJ2-7, with 9 positions matching TRBD2. The CDR3 length is 17 residues. Trimming cost V 4 bases and J 0 bases; bases outside gene matches: 11. Germline V gives CDR1 SGHRS, CDR2 YFSETQ. DNA for the CDR3: TGCGCCAGCAGCCAAAGCGGGGGGCGGGACTACTCCTACGAGCAGTACTTC. This translates into CASSQSGGRDYSYEQYF.

The V call is TRBV30, the J call TRBJ2-7, with D possibly matching TRBD2 (7 bases). Trimming stripped 0 bases from V and 6 bases from J, with 12 bases between. The germline gives CDR1 GTSNPN, CDR2 SVGIG (reference sequence). The CDR3 is made up of 13 amino acids. In DNA form, the CDR3 reads TGTGCCTGGAGTGTCGAGGGGGGGCGCGAGCAGTACTTC. As protein: CAWSVEGGREQYF.

The count of this clone is one. The chain couples TRBV28 to TRBJ2-3, with 11 bases matching TRBD2. From germline, CDR1 is MDHEN and CDR2 SYDVKM. The junction had 1 base not matched to a gene; V was cut back by 3 bases and J by 8 bases. The CDR3 totals 13 residues. As DNA, the CDR3 is TGTGCCAGCAGTTTCCTAGCGGGAGGTACGCAGTATTTT. Translating it yields CASSFLAGGTQYF.

The V gene is TRBV27, the J gene TRBJ1-6, with no clear D. Trimming took 4 bases from V and 8 from J, leaving 9 bases between them. Germline values: CDR1 MNHEY, CDR2 SMNVEV (reference sequence). This CDR3 region has 13 residues. The CDR3 DNA is TGTGCCAGCAGTTACCTTCGGGATTCACCCCTCCACTTT. Translated: CASSYLRDSPLHF.

The rearrangement uses TRBV28 and TRBJ2-1, with 10 bases lining up with TRBD1. The CDR3 contains 17 residues. The J segment lost 5 bases and the V segment lost 5 bases, leaving 12 bases of the junction unmatched. The germline V gene encodes CDR1 MDHEN and CDR2 SYDVKM. CDR3: CASSPGAAGTGDNEQFF. Written as DNA, the CDR3 is TGTGCCAGCAGTCCGGGGGCTGCCGGGACAGGGGACAATGAGCAGTTCTTC.

This clone showed up just a few times. The chain couples TRBV18 to TRBJ1-1; possible D gene TRBD1, 6 bases. This CDR3 is built from 13 residues. Germline V CDR1 and CDR2: KGHSH, LQKENI. The ends were cut back, 6 bases at V and 6 bases at J, with 14 bases in the middle. CDR3 sequence (DNA): TGTGCCAGCTCTGGGCAGGGGTGGCCTGAAGCTTTCTTT. This sequence encodes CASSGQGWPEAFF.